This T cell receptor (beta chain) was documented in a study of shared clonotypes between healthy human individuals (dated by TCRdb to 2020 to 2022). Turning to the overall study: Three men and two women, aged 18 to 49 years, made up the cohort. To estimate repertoire size and how much clonotype sharing occurs between individuals, the study deeply sequenced the blood TCR repertoires of 4 to 6 healthy adults. To increase sequencing depth and limit assay-specific biases, TCR repertoire library preparation and sequencing were carried out by different laboratories using diverse techniques. Per donor, leukapheresis produced somewhere between about 0.85 and 8.9 billion PBMCs. Overall study results and their limits: Because the study included only a small number of donors, the genetic and exposure-history diversity represented was limited. Sampling was limited to blood, and TCR repertoires in tissue likely differ from TCR repertoires in blood. Based on pairwise subsampling, the degree of clonotype sharing among donors was expected to be affected by sequencing depth.

Including cysteine and phenylalanine, the CDR3 has 14 amino acids. Only CDR3 DNA is held: 42 bases, read in frame from base 1. A distance of 13 bases separates the germline ends of V and J, which lose 4 bases and 3 bases respectively. For CDR1 and CDR2, the germline V gene lists SGHRS and YFSETQ. Using the deep immunoSEQ assay, TCR CDR3 regions were amplified from genomic DNA by multiplex PCR. Genomic DNA extracted from each cell subset was distributed evenly over all wells of several immunoSEQ 96-well plates, and each plate served as one replicate. For unsorted PBMC, around 310 ng of genomic DNA, equivalent to approximately 30,000 T cell genomes, went into each replicate PCR. Unsorted PBMC genomic DNA was sequenced across ten immunoSEQ deep assay plates. Purified libraries were measured with a Qubit 3.0 fluorometer, size-checked on a Bioanalyzer 2100, and measured again with the KAPA Library Quantification kit. Every immunoSEQ 96-well plate was sequenced on a separate single-read 150-cycle Illumina NextSeq 550 flow cell. Processing in the source paper ran as follows. Because the immunoSEQ output included only junctional sequences and no quality scores, the filtering could not be the same as the filtering used for full-length reads. To assign V/J genes and CDR3, sequences were annotated against IMGT germline references using PyIR, a Python wrapper for IgBLAST v1.9. Reads were filtered out if the reads had weak V/J assignments (E-value above 1e-6), no CDR3, stop codons, out-of-frame junctions, or ambiguous translated residues. V3J clonotypes were defined as sequences sharing the same inferred V gene, J gene, and CDR3 amino acid sequence. Percentage overlap between repertoires was calculated by dividing the number of shared unique clonotypes by the size of the smaller repertoire. Three approaches were used to assess repertoire richness: RTK rarefaction, the Chao1 estimator, and Recon v2.1 estimates of unobserved clonotypes. As stored in TCRdb, this immuneACCESS dataset retains in-frame rearrangements with V and J assigned. A fraction of the clones does not appear; measured against another copy, unresolved V genes explain less than half of the discrepancy, and the remainder lacks a known reason. The D gene and trimming were derived from the DNA, and the V and J assignments and clone size from that table. This sample lists a few hundred thousand clones; around three quarters were detected once. The ten largest account for about 11% of the sample.

Donors were healthy HIV-negative adults with no recently reported acute infections or vaccinations. Every donor was a Caucasian adult residing in Nashville, Tennessee, USA. In the unsorted samples, 85 million to 100 million PBMCs were counted, and genomic DNA was extracted using the QIAamp DNA Blood Mini kit. After blood collection by leukapheresis, PBMCs were isolated using Ficoll-Histopaque density gradient centrifugation and then cryopreserved in the vapor phase of liquid nitrogen. This clone appeared many times. Its specific antigen is unknown. No much larger clone is present one base from it, and per-base qualities are unavailable. The same CDR3 is also encoded by other DNA sequences in this sample.

The rearrangement joined TRBV5-1 to TRBJ1-1; no D segment can be confidently identified. Sequences were obtained from PBMCs. This clonotype originated in a middle-aged woman in good health. Some clones in this sample may be carry-over from other donors' samples. Here the CDR3 is given as CASSLGSQDTEAFF. The DNA sequence follows: TGCGCCAGCAGCCTAGGGAGTCAGGACACTGAAGCTTTCTTT.